This T cell receptor beta chain derives from a study of T-cell memory formation after mild COVID-19. As for the study in general: There were largely donor-specific TCR clusters. Study-wide results and caveats: Cross-reactive memory appears to have joined, as suggested by some responding clones showing up in pre-infection memory. Clones contracting across day 15 to 85 had a balanced CD4/CD8 profile; later expanding clones leaned CD4+. CM and EM subsets held most contracting CD4+ clones; EMRA held CD8+ ones.

Concerning this clonotype: The antigen remains undetermined.

Germline V gene sequence: CDR1 DFQATT, CDR2 SNEGSKA (reference sequence). The CDR3 is made up of 14 amino acids. Between the trimmed V and J ends, which lost 2 bases and 6 bases, there was a span of 15 bases. Each CDR3 protein is one row after TCRdb ran MiXCR on the 5' RACE reads. This table holds about 430,000 distinct CDR3 sequences, 20% to 30% found once. This clonotype was obtained from an adult woman who had mild COVID-19 (a few samples of this study predate the infection). Cell type and time point are not known. What was sequenced was PBMCs or a T cell subset sorted from them (not recorded which). J is TRBJ2-3 and V is TRBV20-1; D may be TRBD2 (6 bases). The CDR3 nucleotides are TGCAGTGCTAGACCACAGACCCGGGGGGATACGCAGTATTTT. Translating gives CSARPQTRGDTQYF.